These 5 T cell receptor beta chains were sequenced from one sample in a study of T-cell reconstitution after alpha-beta-depleted transplantation in children. Researchers prepared the TCRbeta library using unique molecular identifiers, the study reports. TCRdb re-called the PCR reads with MiXCR, one entry per CDR3 protein. The table records more than 150,000 distinct CDR3 sequences, around 7% of them present only once. Sequencing was performed on PBMCs from the stem cell graft donor, taken from the stem cell graft. The receptors shown here come from a human donor who donated a stem cell graft to a child with Wiskott-Aldrich syndrome.

The genes are TRBV15 and TRBJ2-1; D may be TRBD1 or TRBD2 (5 bases each). This CDR3 has 17 amino acids. The germline V gene encodes CDR1 LNHNV and CDR2 YYDKDF (reference sequence). V lost 0 bases and J 2 bases, leaving 14 bases between the germline ends. Here the CDR3 reads CATSRDPGRSAYNEQFF. CDR3 bases: TGTGCCACCAGCAGAGACCCGGGGCGGAGCGCCTACAATGAGCAGTTCTTC. The full variable domain, completed using reference TRBV15 and TRBJ2-1, is DAMVIQNPRYQVTQFGKPVTLSCSQTLNHNVMYWYQQKSSQAPKLLFHYYDKDFNNEADTPDNFQSRRPNTSFCFLDIRSPGLGDTAMYLCATSRDPGRSAYNEQFFGPGTRLTVL.

This clonotype was counted many times. This chain links TRBV5-1 with TRBJ2-7; TRBD2 matches 9 bases. Trimming removed 1 base from V and 3 bases from J; junction bases left unmatched: 11. Germline V gives CDR1 SGHRS, CDR2 YFSETQ. The CDR3 length is 17 residues. The chain's CDR3 is CASSLTSGTSRLYEQYF. CDR3 nucleotides: TGCGCCAGCAGCTTGACCTCCGGGACTAGCAGGCTCTACGAGCAGTACTTC.

This clonotype was counted at least ten times. The chain couples TRBV20-1 to TRBJ2-1, with D uncertain. Per germline, CDR1 DFQATT and CDR2 SNEGSKA (reference sequence). CDR3 length: 15 residues. V lost 2 bases and J lost 1, with 12 bases in between. The CDR3 region is CSARWSRFSYNEQFF. CDR3 bases: TGCAGTGCTAGATGGTCCAGATTTTCCTACAATGAGCAGTTCTTC.

This clonotype has at least ten counts. The V and J genes are TRBV12-3 or TRBV12-4 and TRBJ1-4; 8 bases line up with TRBD1. Losses at the gene ends were 4 bases for V and 6 bases for J; bases not matched to a gene: 10. The CDR3 covers 16 residues. The CDR3 region is CASSSPPGQDYEKLFF. The CDR3 DNA reads as TGTGCCAGCAGTTCTCCACCGGGACAGGATTATGAAAAACTGTTTTTT.

The chain uses TRBV7-7 and TRBJ2-1, with unresolved D. Germline loops: CDR1 SSHAT, CDR2 FNYEAQ (reference sequence). The CDR3 runs 15 residues. Trimming shortened V by 5 bases and J by 8 bases, and 19 bases separated the two germline ends. The CDR3 is CASSVSARTTDEQFF. The CDR3 DNA reads as TGTGCCAGCAGCGTTTCCGCTAGAACAACCGATGAGCAGTTCTTC.